This TCR beta chain was sequenced in a study of T cells in Graves' hyperthyroidism and ophthalmopathy. RNA transcripts provided the source from which TCR beta CDR3 regions were amplified. The HTBI primer set drove a first-round RT-PCR of the TCR CDR3. One entry per CDR3 protein, called by TCRdb with MiXCR from the multiplex PCR reads. The repertoire holds more than 650,000 distinct CDR3 sequences, with around 15% as singletons. The source material was blood. The sequence derives from a woman aged 18 to 35 with Graves' hyperthyroidism.

The CDR3 nucleotides are TGTGCCTGGGGCACGGGACACCTGATCGTCTCTGGAAACACCATATATTTT. It translates to CAWGTGHLIVSGNTIYF. This chain links TRBV30 with TRBJ1-3; a possible D gene is TRBD1 (6 bases). V was trimmed by 5 bases and J by 0 bases, leaving 20 bases between them. This CDR3 contains 17 residues. Germline V gives CDR1 GTSNPN, CDR2 SVGIG (reference sequence).